The entry below describes one T cell receptor (beta chain). The CDR3 totals 14 residues. V lost 2 bases to trimming and J lost 4 bases; unmatched junction nucleotides: 4. Germline CDR1 reads SEHNR; CDR2 reads FQNEAQ (reference sequence). The repertoire was sequenced with immunoSEQ multiplex PCR; TCRdb's copy has only in-frame clones and lacks some. The sample has some 340,000 clones; around nine tenths are singletons. These data come from a study of blood T cell repertoires in COVID-19. The sample comprised PBMCs or T cells enriched from blood (not recorded which). The chain has TRBV7-9 and TRBJ1-1; 7 nucleotides agree with TRBD1. This receptor was identified in a woman aged 30 to 39 who had been exposed to COVID-19. CDR3: CASSLRGQGTEAFF. The CDR3, as DNA: TGTGCCAGCAGCTTAAGGGGGCAGGGCACTGAAGCTTTCTTT.